This TCR beta chain is from a study of cytomegalovirus exposure and HLA in healthy donors. The J segment lost 1 base and the V segment lost 5 bases, leaving 3 bases of the junction unmatched. The germline gives CDR1 SQVTM, CDR2 ANQGSEA. The CDR3 covers 13 residues. Primers: 60 Vbeta forward and 13 Jbeta reverse. Generated by immunoSEQ multiplex PCR, the TCRdb table keeps only in-frame clones and is missing some. Of roughly 120,000 clones listed, around 77% are singletons. The TCR comes from a woman in her thirties in good health and CMV-seropositive. Input material: PBMCs. This rearrangement joins TRBV29-1 to TRBJ2-3, with 7 bases aligning to TRBD2. CDR3 region: CSVRSGGTDTQYF. The CDR3 DNA follows: TGCAGCGTTCGAAGCGGGGGCACAGATACGCAGTATTTT.